The present entry profiles one T cell receptor beta chain with its context. This record comes from a study of blood T cell repertoires in COVID-19. Study details: The study drew acute and convalescent COVID-19 samples from the United States, Italy and Spain. PBMCs, B-cell-depleted T cells, or T cells were the source of the cDNA or gDNA that made up the material.

V lost 5 bases, J lost 3 bases, and 10 bases stayed unmatched. The CDR3 covers 16 residues. Germline V CDR1 and CDR2: LNHDA, SQIVND (reference sequence). Original methodology: Counts of nucleated cells, estimated from reference gene primer amplification, were obtained. Clones were read by immunoSEQ multiplex PCR, and TCRdb kept only the in-frame ones, dropping some. The DNA gave D and trimming, while V, J and clone size come from that table. The sample contains some 150,000 clones, 81% of which appear only once. The sequence came from a human donor with acute or convalescent COVID-19. The donor label of this sample is uncertain. The rearrangement joins TRBV19 to TRBJ2-1; TRBD1 matches 7 bases. The material sequenced was peripheral blood. This chain's CDR3 is CASSPQPRGLYNEQFF. CDR3 sequence (DNA): TGTGCCAGTAGTCCTCAGCCGAGGGGGCTCTACAATGAGCAGTTCTTC.